The clone carrying this T cell receptor (beta chain) was observed a single time. The treatment: randomized to nivolumab then ipilimumab (arm A) or the reverse (arm B). This sample is drawn from a study of sequential checkpoint blockade in melanoma. CDR1 is SGHTS and CDR2 is YDEGEE in the germline V gene. This CDR3 is 15 amino acids long. V lost 4 bases to trimming and J lost 7 bases; unmatched junction nucleotides: 5. The table came from immunoSEQ multiplex PCR; TCRdb's copy has only in-frame clones and leaves some out. The data show more than 9,500 clones, with 55% to 65% seen just once and around a quarter held by the top ten.

V usage is TRBV5-8 and J usage is TRBJ2-1; 13 bases agree with TRBD2. This sequence originates from a human donor with melanoma. Sample: CD8+ T cells sorted from blood (inferred from file names), taken from a patient given nivolumab and ipilimumab in sequence. The CDR3 bases are TGTGCCAGCAGCCCTGGGACTAGCGGGACTAATGAGCAGTTCTTC. Encoded protein: CASSPGTSGTNEQFF.